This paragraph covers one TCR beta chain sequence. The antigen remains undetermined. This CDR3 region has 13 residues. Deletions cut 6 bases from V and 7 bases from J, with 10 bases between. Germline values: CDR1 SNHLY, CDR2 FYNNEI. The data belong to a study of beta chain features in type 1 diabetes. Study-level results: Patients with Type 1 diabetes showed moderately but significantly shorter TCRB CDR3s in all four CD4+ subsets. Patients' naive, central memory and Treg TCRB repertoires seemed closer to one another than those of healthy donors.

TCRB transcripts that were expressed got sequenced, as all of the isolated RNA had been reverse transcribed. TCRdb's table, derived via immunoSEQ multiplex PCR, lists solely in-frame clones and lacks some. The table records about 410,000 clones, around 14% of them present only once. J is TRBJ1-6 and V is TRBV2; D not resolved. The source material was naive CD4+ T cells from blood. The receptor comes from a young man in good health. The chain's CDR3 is CASRKGANSPLHF. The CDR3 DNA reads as TGTGCCAGCAGGAAGGGCGCAAATTCACCCCTCCACTTT.